The clone carrying this T cell receptor beta chain was recorded many times. Its specificity is not known. The read gets to within 3 residues of the CDR3 end, and the germline J gene fills in the rest. This table comes from immunoSEQ multiplex PCR, and its TCRdb copy is limited to in-frame clones, with some not included. The repertoire consists of under 50,000 clones, none detected only once. This record comes from a study of T cell clonality in common variable immunodeficiency. V lost 2 bases and J 0 bases, leaving 8 bases between the germline ends. From germline, CDR1 is PRHDT and CDR2 FYEKMQ (reference sequence). The CDR3 spans 15 residues. Study results and limitations: Compared with healthy controls, CVID subjects showed increased TCRbeta clonality, mostly in about a third. CVID subjects shared fewer TCRbeta clones than healthy controls did.

Patients and controls were mostly of Caucasian heritage. Specimen: peripheral blood mononuclear cells. This TCR derives from a person between 18 and 70 years old in good health. The chain uses TRBV13 and TRBJ2-4; maybe TRBD2 (6 bases). The sequenced CDR3 bases are TGTGCCAGCAGCTTAAGGGGACTAGCCAAAAACATT. Amino acid sequence: CASSLRGLAKNI. The whole CDR3 sequence reads CASSLRGLAKNIQYF.